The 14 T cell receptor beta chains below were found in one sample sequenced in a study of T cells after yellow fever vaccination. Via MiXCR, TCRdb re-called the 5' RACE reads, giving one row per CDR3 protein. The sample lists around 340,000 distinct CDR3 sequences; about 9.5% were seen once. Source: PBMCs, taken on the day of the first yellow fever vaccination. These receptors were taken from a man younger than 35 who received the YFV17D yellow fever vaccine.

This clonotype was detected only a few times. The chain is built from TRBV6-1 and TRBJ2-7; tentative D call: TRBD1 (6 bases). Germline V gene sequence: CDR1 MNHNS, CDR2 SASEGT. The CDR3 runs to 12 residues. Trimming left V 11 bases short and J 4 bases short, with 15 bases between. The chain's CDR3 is CAVSGGRYEQYV. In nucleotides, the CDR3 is TGTGCCGTCTCTGGGGGCCGATACGAGCAGTACGTC.

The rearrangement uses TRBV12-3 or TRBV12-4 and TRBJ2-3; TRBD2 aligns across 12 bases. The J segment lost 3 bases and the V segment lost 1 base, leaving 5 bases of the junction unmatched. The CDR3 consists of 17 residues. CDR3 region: CASSLGPSGGATDTQYF. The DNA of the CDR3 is TGTGCCAGCAGTTTAGGGCCTAGCGGGGGGGCAACAGATACGCAGTATTTT.

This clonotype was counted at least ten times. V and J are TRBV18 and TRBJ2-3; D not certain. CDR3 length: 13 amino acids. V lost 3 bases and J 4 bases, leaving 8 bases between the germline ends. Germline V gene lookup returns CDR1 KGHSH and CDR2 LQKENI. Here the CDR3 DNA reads TGTGCCAGCTCACCCCTCCGGGCAGATACGCAGTATTTT. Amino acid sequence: CASSPLRADTQYF.

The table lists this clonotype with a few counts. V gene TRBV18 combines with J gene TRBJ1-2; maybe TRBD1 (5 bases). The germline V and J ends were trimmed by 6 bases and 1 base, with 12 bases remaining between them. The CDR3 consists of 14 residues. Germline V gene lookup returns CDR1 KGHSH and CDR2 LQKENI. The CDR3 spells CASSSGTDNYGYTF. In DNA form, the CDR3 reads TGTGCCAGCTCCTCCGGGACGGATAACTATGGCTACACCTTC.

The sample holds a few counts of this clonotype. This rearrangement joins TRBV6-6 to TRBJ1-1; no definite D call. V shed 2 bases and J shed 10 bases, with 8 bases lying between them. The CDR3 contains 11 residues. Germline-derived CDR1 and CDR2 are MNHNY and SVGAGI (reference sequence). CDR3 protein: CASSYEERAFF. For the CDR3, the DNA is TGTGCCAGCAGTTACGAGGAGAGAGCTTTCTTT.

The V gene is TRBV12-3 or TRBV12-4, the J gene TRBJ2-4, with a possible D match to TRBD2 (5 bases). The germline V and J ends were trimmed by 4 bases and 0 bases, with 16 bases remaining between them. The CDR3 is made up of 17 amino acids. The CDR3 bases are TGTGCCAGCAGTTCCCGCGGGCACTCCCTAGCCAAAAACATTCAGTACTTC. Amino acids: CASSSRGHSLAKNIQYF.

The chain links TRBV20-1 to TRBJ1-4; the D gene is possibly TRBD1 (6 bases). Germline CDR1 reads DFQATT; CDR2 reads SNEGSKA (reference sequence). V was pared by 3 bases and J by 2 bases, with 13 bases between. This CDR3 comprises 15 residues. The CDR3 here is CSARPPDRTNEKLFF. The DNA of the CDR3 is TGCAGTGCTAGGCCCCCAGACAGGACTAATGAAAAACTGTTTTTT.

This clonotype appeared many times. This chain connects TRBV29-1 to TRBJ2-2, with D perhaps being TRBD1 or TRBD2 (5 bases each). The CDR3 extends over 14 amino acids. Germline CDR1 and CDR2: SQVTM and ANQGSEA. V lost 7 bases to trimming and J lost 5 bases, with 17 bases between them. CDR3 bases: TGCAGCGGGATGTGGGCAGGGAGAACCGGGGAGCTGTTTTTT. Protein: CSGMWAGRTGELFF.

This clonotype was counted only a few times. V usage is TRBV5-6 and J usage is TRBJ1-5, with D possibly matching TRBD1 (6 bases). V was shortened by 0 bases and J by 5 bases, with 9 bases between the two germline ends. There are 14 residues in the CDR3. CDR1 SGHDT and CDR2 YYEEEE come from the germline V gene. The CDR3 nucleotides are TGTGCCAGCAGCTTGGGGGGGCGGTATCAGCCCCAGCATTTT. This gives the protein CASSLGGRYQPQHF. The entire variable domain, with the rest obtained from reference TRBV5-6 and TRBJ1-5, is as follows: DAGVTQSPTHLIKTRGQQVTLRCSPKSGHDTVSWYQQALGQGPQFIFQYYEEEERQRGNFPDRFSGHQFPNYSSELNVNALLLGDSALYLCASSLGGRYQPQHFGDGTRLSIL.

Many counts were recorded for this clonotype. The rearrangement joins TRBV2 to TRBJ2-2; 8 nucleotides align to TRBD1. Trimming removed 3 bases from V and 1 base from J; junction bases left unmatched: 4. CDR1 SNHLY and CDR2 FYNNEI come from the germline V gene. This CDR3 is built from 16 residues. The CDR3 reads CASSEQGAQNTGELFF. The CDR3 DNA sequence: TGTGCCAGCAGTGAGCAGGGGGCACAGAACACCGGGGAGCTGTTTTTT.

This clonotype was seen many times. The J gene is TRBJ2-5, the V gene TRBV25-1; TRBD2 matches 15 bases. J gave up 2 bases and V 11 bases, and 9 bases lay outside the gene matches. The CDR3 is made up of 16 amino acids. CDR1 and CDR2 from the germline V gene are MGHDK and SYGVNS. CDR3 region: CAAGGGLAGGQETQYF. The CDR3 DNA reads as TGTGCCGCCGGGGGGGGACTAGCGGGGGGTCAAGAGACCCAGTACTTC. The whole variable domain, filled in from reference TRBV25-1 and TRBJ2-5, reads EADIYQTPRYLVIGTGKKITLECSQTMGHDKMYWYQQDPGMELHLIHYSYGVNSTEKGDLSSESTVSRIRTEHFPLTLESARPSHTSQYLCAAGGGLAGGQETQYFGPGTRLLVL.

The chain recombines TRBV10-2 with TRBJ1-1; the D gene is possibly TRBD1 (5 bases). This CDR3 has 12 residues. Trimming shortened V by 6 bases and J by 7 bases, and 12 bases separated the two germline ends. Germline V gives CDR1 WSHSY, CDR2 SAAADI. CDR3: CASSQTDIEAFF. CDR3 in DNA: TGCGCCAGCAGCCAGACGGACATTGAAGCTTTCTTT.

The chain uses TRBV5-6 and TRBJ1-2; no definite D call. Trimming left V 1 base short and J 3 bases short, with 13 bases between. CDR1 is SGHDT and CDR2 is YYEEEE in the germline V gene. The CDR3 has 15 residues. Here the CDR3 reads CASSLRAQNYYGYTF. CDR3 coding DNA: TGTGCCAGCAGCTTGAGGGCCCAGAATTACTATGGCTACACCTTC.

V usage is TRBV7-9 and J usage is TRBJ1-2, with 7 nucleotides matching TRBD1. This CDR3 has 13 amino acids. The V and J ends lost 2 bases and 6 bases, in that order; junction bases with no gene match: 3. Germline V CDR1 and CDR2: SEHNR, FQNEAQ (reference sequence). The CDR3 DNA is TGTGCCAGCAGCTTAAGGGGACAGCATGGCTACACCTTC. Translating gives CASSLRGQHGYTF.